The present entry profiles one T cell receptor beta chain with its context. Its antigen remains unidentified. Base qualities were left out, and no much larger clone turns up one base away. The CDR3 regions of human TCRbeta chains were analyzed by immunosequencing. Per the source publication's procedure: TCRs in the repertoires were compared against a reference library of SARS-CoV-2-specific TCRs that had been generated with the MIRA antigen-specificity platform. Breadth meant the fraction of unique TCRs that were SARS-CoV-2-associated, whereas depth meant the fraction of total T cells that were SARS-CoV-2-associated. Using the MIRA data, each spike-specific TCR was assigned both to the spike region to which the TCR was reactive and to a CD4 or CD8 class. Log10-transformed breadth and depth values were compared by one-way ANOVA with Sidak's multiple comparisons tests. Sourced from immuneACCESS, this table was stored by TCRdb with only in-frame sequences that have V and J called. A share of the clones is absent; for the studies checked, an unresolved V gene accounts for under half, and the remainder has no known explanation. Clone size and the V and J calls come from that table; the DNA yielded D and trimming. Across this sample there are roughly 180,000 clones, with around 87% seen only once. Roughly 2.5% of the sample rests with the top ten.

The data are from a study of T cell responses to AZD1222 COVID-19 vaccine (dated by TCRdb to the early 2020s). About the full investigation: Because spike-specific TCR depth and breadth did not differ between the two schedules, AZD1222 recipients who got a second dose at roughly 4 weeks were pooled with those who got a second dose at roughly 12 weeks. A total of 230 to 250 trial participants underwent TCR sequencing, of whom around 200 received two doses of AZD1222 and around 26 received two doses of the MenACWY control vaccine. Trial participants were enrolled by age into 18-55, 56-69 and 70-plus year subgroups, with around 150, 28 and 57 TCR-sequenced participants respectively. What the study reported, not specific to this receptor: In the small 56-69-year group, the increase in depth fell short of significance, most likely because of low power. Epitopes outside the regions mutated in the B.1.351 and B.1.1.7 variants were reportedly recognized by nearly half of the unique spike-specific TCRs. Participants were mostly white British and included more females than males, and it was suggested by the authors that clonal diversity may have been underestimated. Because no day 14 peak-response samples were available, the repertoires could be characterized only after the peak T cell response. Spike-specific TCR breadth and depth rose significantly after two AZD1222 doses compared with day 0 and with MenACWY recipients. The vaccine-associated CD4 TCRs covered the entire spike protein, and the dominant responses fell in regions 160-218 and 743-854. Conclusions about previously exposed vaccinees are limited, since just a handful of AZD1222 recipients were seropositive for SARS-CoV-2 at baseline.

The time point label, as the study defines it: baseline before first vaccination. Vaccinee samples were obtained from the UK trials COV001 and COV002, which included a single-blind randomized controlled phase 2/3 trial of AZD1222 (ChAdOx1 nCoV-19) in healthy adults. For TCRbeta chain sequencing, PBMC samples from trial participants were taken at day 0 and at day 28 after the second dose. The sequence derives from an adult in good health. The sample consisted of peripheral blood, taken on day 0 of AZD1222 vaccination.

The sequenced DNA: TGTGCCAGCAGCACCTCGACAGGGGCGAACACCGGGGAGCTGTTTTTT. The encoded protein is CASSTSTGANTGELFF. The rearrangement joined TRBV5-4 to TRBJ2-2, with 8 middle bases fitting TRBD1. At the junction V is shortened by 4 bases and J by 0 bases; bases outside the gene matches: 5. From the cysteine through the phenylalanine, the CDR3 covers 16 amino acids. CDR3 DNA only is kept here, 48 bases in frame from base 1. Reading the germline V gene (reference sequence) gives CDR1 SGHNT and CDR2 YYREEE.